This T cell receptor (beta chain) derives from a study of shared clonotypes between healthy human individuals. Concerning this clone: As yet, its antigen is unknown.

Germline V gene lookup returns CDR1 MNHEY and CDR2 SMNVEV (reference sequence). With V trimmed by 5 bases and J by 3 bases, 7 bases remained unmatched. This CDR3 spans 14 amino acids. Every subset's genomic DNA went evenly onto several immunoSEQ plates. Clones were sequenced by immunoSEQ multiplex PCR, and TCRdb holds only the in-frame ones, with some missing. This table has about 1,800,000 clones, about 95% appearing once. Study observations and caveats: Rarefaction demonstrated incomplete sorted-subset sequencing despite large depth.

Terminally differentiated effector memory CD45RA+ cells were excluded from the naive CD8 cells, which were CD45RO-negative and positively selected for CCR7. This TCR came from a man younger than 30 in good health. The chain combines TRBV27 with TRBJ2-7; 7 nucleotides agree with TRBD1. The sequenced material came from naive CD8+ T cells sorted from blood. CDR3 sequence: CASSTTGTDYEQYF. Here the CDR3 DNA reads TGTGCCAGCAGTACAACCGGGACAGACTACGAGCAGTACTTC.